Shown below are 20 T cell receptor beta chains from a single sample sequenced in a study of T cell repertoires in cytomegalovirus infection. MiXCR, applied by TCRdb to the reads, yields one record per CDR3 protein. The sample lists 650,000 to 850,000 distinct CDR3 sequences; just under 30% were seen once. Their recognized antigens are unknown. Sequenced here: cultured CD8+ T cells from PBMCs, sampled from culture after CMV antigen stimulation. Every receptor here comes from a human donor in good health (CMV status not recorded). Some clones in this sample may be carry-over from other donors' samples.

This clonotype was counted a few times. The chain uses TRBV5-4 and TRBJ2-7, with 11 bases lining up with TRBD1. The CDR3 extends over 15 amino acids. CDR1 is SGHNT, CDR2 YYREEE, per germline (reference sequence). Trimming removed 5 bases from V and 4 bases from J; junction bases left unmatched: 8. CDR3 residues: CASSYPGQGGYEQYF. In nucleotides, the CDR3 is TGTGCCAGCAGTTACCCGGGACAGGGGGGATACGAGCAGTACTTC. The full variable domain, its missing parts supplied by reference TRBV5-4 and TRBJ2-7, is ETGVTQSPTHLIKTRGQQVTLRCSSQSGHNTVSWYQQALGQGPQFIFQYYREEENGRGNFPPRFSGLQFPNYSSELNVNALELDDSALYLCASSYPGQGGYEQYFGPGTRLTVT.

The rearrangement joins TRBV24-1 to TRBJ2-3, with D possibly TRBD2 on 5 matching bases. This CDR3 is 17 amino acids long. The germline gives CDR1 KGHDR, CDR2 SFDVKD. V dropped 3 bases and J dropped 1 base, with 16 bases sitting between them. CDR3 coding DNA: TGTGCCACCAGTGATCCACGGGCTGCGGGCGGCACAGATACGCAGTATTTT. This encodes CATSDPRAAGGTDTQYF.

V gene TRBV6-1 combines with J gene TRBJ2-1, with D possibly TRBD2 on 6 matching bases. The CDR3 is 13 amino acids. CDR1 MNHNS and CDR2 SASEGT come from the germline V gene. Between the trimmed V and J ends, which lost 8 bases and 7 bases, there was a span of 15 bases. CDR3 loop: CASGGVAVNEQFF. DNA of the CDR3: TGTGCCAGCGGAGGGGTGGCGGTGAATGAGCAGTTCTTC.

This clonotype was seen many times. V usage is TRBV7-9 and J usage is TRBJ2-2; 12 bases line up with TRBD2. The CDR3 is made up of 19 amino acids. Germline values: CDR1 SEHNR, CDR2 FQNEAQ (reference sequence). Trimming removed 5 bases from V and 0 bases from J; junction bases left unmatched: 10. DNA of the CDR3: TGTGCCAGCAGCCCTTCGACTAGCGGGGGTCGTTCGAACACCGGGGAGCTGTTTTTT. Its protein product is CASSPSTSGGRSNTGELFF.

In this sample, this clonotype turned up a few times. J is TRBJ1-2 and V is TRBV7-8, with TRBD1 matching 10 bases. The CDR3 runs to 17 residues. After removal of 2 bases from V and 5 bases from J, the junction contained 11 bases not matched to a gene. Germline V CDR1 and CDR2: SGHVS, FQNEAQ. CDR3 sequence reads: CASSLPLGGQGGYGYTF. In DNA, the CDR3 is TGTGCCAGCAGCTTACCCCTTGGCGGACAGGGGGGGTATGGCTACACCTTC.

At least ten counts were recorded for this clonotype. CDR3 sequence reads: CASSFVGYQETQYF. The DNA of the CDR3 is TGTGCCAGCAGTTTCGTAGGGTACCAAGAGACCCAGTACTTC. The genes are TRBV27 and TRBJ2-5; no definite D call. Germline V gives CDR1 MNHEY, CDR2 SMNVEV (reference sequence). This CDR3 is 14 amino acids long. Trimming left V 3 bases short and J 0 bases short, with 8 bases between.

This clonotype was seen more than once but under ten times. The chain links TRBV27 to TRBJ1-1, with D perhaps matching TRBD1 (5 bases). This CDR3 is built from 19 residues. Trimming removed 5 bases from V and 1 base from J, with 26 bases in between. The germline V gene encodes CDR1 MNHEY and CDR2 SMNVEV (reference sequence). CDR3 loop: CASSEDTLLSGGGNTEAFF. In DNA form, the CDR3 reads TGTGCCAGCAGTGAGGACACGCTTCTCTCTGGTGGCGGGAACACTGAAGCTTTCTTT.

This clonotype has just a few counts. The chain links TRBV7-9 to TRBJ1-6; TRBD1 matches 8 bases. Germline values: CDR1 SEHNR, CDR2 FQNEAQ (reference sequence). The CDR3 is 15 amino acids. Trimming removed 5 bases from V and 9 bases from J; junction bases left unmatched: 9. The CDR3 DNA reads as TGTGCCAGCAGCCCCACCGACAGGGGAGGTTCACCCCTCCACTTT. It translates to CASSPTDRGGSPLHF.

V gene TRBV6-5 combines with J gene TRBJ2-1; 7 bases match TRBD2. Germline assignment: CDR1 MNHEY and CDR2 SVGAGI. V gave up 4 bases and J gave up 6 bases; unmatched junction bases: 12. The CDR3 contains 16 residues. DNA of the CDR3: TGTGCCAGCAGTTCCCATTGGGGACTAAACGGCAATGAGCAGTTCTTC. The encoded protein is CASSSHWGLNGNEQFF.

The sample holds a few counts of this clonotype. The chain uses TRBV29-1 and TRBJ1-2; D might be TRBD1 (5 bases). V was pared by 3 bases and J by 8 bases, with 13 bases between. Germline V gives CDR1 SQVTM, CDR2 ANQGSEA. The CDR3 loop spans 12 amino acids. CDR3 sequence: CSVDGGTKGYTF. In DNA, the CDR3 is TGCAGCGTTGATGGAGGGACGAAGGGCTACACCTTC.

The table lists this clonotype with a count of one. The V call is TRBV12-3 or TRBV12-4, the J call TRBJ2-7, with 7 bases identical to TRBD1. CDR3 size: 16 residues. With 4 bases clipped from V and 3 bases from J, the junction kept 12 bases outside the gene matches. The CDR3 DNA sequence: TGTGCCAGCAGTTCCCGTGAGGCCGCAGGGGGCTACGAGCAGTACTTC. Encoded protein: CASSSREAAGGYEQYF.

This clonotype was observed a handful of times. V is TRBV6-6 and J is TRBJ2-2, with D possibly called TRBD1 or TRBD2 (5 bases each). The germline V gene has CDR1 MNHNY and CDR2 SVGAGI (reference sequence). Trimming took 0 bases from V and 3 from J, leaving 14 bases between them. This CDR3 is built from 17 residues. The CDR3 nucleotides are TGTGCCAGCAGTTACTCTCACTTGGGACGAGACACCGGGGAGCTGTTTTTT. Protein sequence: CASSYSHLGRDTGELFF.

CDR3 loop: CASSLGASGGPNEQFF. CDR3 nucleotide sequence: TGTGCCAGCAGTTTAGGGGCTAGCGGGGGGCCCAATGAGCAGTTCTTC. The chain links TRBV12-3 or TRBV12-4 to TRBJ2-1, with TRBD2 identical over 11 bases. Germline trimming cut 1 base from V and 6 bases from J; bases unmatched to any gene: 5. CDR3 length: 16 amino acids.

This chain links TRBV12-3 or TRBV12-4 with TRBJ2-1; 8 bases fit TRBD1. With V trimmed by 7 bases and J by 7 bases, 12 bases remained unmatched. This CDR3 is built from 15 residues. CDR3 in amino acids: CASTPTGVSGNEQFF. The CDR3 DNA is TGTGCCAGCACCCCGACAGGGGTGAGTGGAAATGAGCAGTTCTTC.

The chain uses TRBV7-3 and TRBJ2-1; unclear D gene. The CDR3 loop spans 14 amino acids. Germline V gene data show CDR1 as SGHTA and CDR2 as FQGTGA. The V gene lost 6 bases and the J gene lost 4 bases, with 13 bases spanning the gap. In DNA, the CDR3 is TGTGCCAGCAGTCAAACGGCAGAGTACAATGAGCAGTTCTTC. It encodes CASSQTAEYNEQFF.

The chain is built from TRBV2 and TRBJ2-3; D possibly corresponds to TRBD2 (6 bases). Per germline, CDR1 SNHLY and CDR2 FYNNEI. Between the trimmed V and J ends, which lost 2 bases and 4 bases, there was a span of 13 bases. The CDR3 has 15 amino acids. The CDR3 sequence: CASSEWAGFSDTQYF. The CDR3, as DNA: TGTGCCAGCAGTGAATGGGCGGGGTTTTCAGATACGCAGTATTTT.

This clonotype has a count of ten or more. The chain recombines TRBV20-1 with TRBJ2-3, with TRBD2 identical over 8 bases. V shed 7 bases and J 8 bases; nucleotides not matched to a gene: 8. The CDR3 runs 12 residues. CDR1 DFQATT and CDR2 SNEGSKA come from the germline V gene (reference sequence). DNA of the CDR3: TGCAGTGTTCTGCCCGGGGGGGGTACGCAGTATTTT. This gives the protein CSVLPGGGTQYF.

This clonotype has a handful of counts. The chain has TRBV19 and TRBJ2-1; D not certain. This CDR3 contains 13 residues. CDR1 and CDR2 from the germline V gene are LNHDA and SQIVND (reference sequence). V shed 0 bases and J shed 6 bases, with 6 bases lying between them. The CDR3: CASSIDWGNEQFF. CDR3 in DNA: TGTGCCAGTAGTATAGACTGGGGCAATGAGCAGTTCTTC.

This clonotype has more than one count but fewer than ten. This chain links TRBV28 with TRBJ2-3, with 9 bases identical to TRBD2. Germline-derived CDR1 and CDR2 are MDHEN and SYDVKM. The CDR3 sequence is 17 residues long. V was pared by 1 base and J by 1 base, with 6 bases of the junction left unmatched. DNA for the CDR3: TGTGCCAGCAGTTTATATTTGCGGGGGGGTCGCACAGATACGCAGTATTTT. As protein: CASSLYLRGGRTDTQYF.

The chain is built from TRBV15 and TRBJ1-1; a weak D match, TRBD1 (5 bases). Trimming removed 0 bases from V and 4 bases from J, with 6 bases in between. Germline lookup yields CDR1 LNHNV and CDR2 YYDKDF (reference sequence). This CDR3 region has 13 residues. The CDR3: CATSRDGATEAFF. In DNA, the CDR3 is TGTGCCACCAGCAGAGACGGGGCCACTGAAGCTTTCTTT.